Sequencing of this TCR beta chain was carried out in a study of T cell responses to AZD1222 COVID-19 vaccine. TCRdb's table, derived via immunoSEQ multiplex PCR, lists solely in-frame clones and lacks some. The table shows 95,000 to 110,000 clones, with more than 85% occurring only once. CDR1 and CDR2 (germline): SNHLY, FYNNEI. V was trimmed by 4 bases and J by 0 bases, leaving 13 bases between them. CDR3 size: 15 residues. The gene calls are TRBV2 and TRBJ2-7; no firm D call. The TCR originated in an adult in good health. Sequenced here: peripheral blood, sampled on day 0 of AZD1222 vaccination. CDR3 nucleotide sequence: TGTGCCAGCAGTGCTAGACCGGTAGGCTCCTACGAGCAGTACTTC. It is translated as CASSARPVGSYEQYF.